This passage covers 4 T cell receptor beta chains from one sample sequenced in a study of blood T cell repertoires in COVID-19. Here immunoSEQ multiplex PCR was the method, and the copy in TCRdb shows in-frame clones only, minus some. The sample includes about 260,000 clones, around 87% seen only once; the top ten take around 1.5%. Sequencing was performed on peripheral blood. The receptors stem from a woman in her thirties or forties who had recovered from COVID-19.

V is TRBV3-1 (or the pseudogene TRBV3-2) and J is TRBJ2-5; 8 bases align to TRBD2. Per germline, CDR1 LGHDT and CDR2 YNNKEL (reference sequence). Trimming took 4 bases from V and 2 from J; bases not matched to a gene: 12. This CDR3 has 17 amino acids. The chain's CDR3 is CASSPPFRGGVQETQYF. The CDR3 bases are TGTGCCAGCAGCCCCCCCTTTCGGGGGGGAGTTCAAGAGACCCAGTACTTC.

This chain uses TRBV5-1 with TRBJ2-2, with 13 bases that match TRBD2. The CDR3 has 17 residues. The V gene end was trimmed by 1 base and the J gene end by 4 bases; junction bases not matched to a gene: 4. Germline assignment: CDR1 SGHRS and CDR2 YFSETQ. The CDR3 sequence is CASSLRGTSGVTGELFF. The CDR3 DNA reads TGCGCCAGCAGCTTGAGGGGGACTAGCGGGGTCACCGGGGAGCTGTTTTTT. The variable domain in full, with the rest retrieved from reference TRBV5-1 and TRBJ2-2, is KAGVTQTPRYLIKTRGQQVTLSCSPISGHRSVSWYQQTPGQGLQFLFEYFSETQRNKGNFPGRFSGRQFSNSRSEMNVSTLELGDSALYLCASSLRGTSGVTGELFFGEGSRLTVL.

The count of this clone is one. The chain employs TRBV27 and TRBJ1-1, with 8 bases identical to TRBD1. The CDR3 sequence is 15 residues long. The J segment lost 2 bases and the V segment lost 6 bases, leaving 8 bases of the junction unmatched. CDR1 and CDR2 (germline): MNHEY, SMNVEV (reference sequence). The CDR3 loop is CASRVGQGGNTEAFF. The DNA for the CDR3 is TGTGCCAGCAGGGTTGGACAGGGTGGCAACACTGAAGCTTTCTTT.

This chain connects TRBV5-6 to TRBJ2-7; TRBD2 matches at 12 bases. After removal of 2 bases from V and 3 bases from J, the junction contained 3 bases not matched to a gene. The CDR3 is 15 residues long. CDR1 and CDR2 from the germline V gene are SGHDT and YYEEEE. The CDR3 protein is CASSFGLAGFYEQYF. In nucleotides, the CDR3 is TGTGCCAGCAGCTTCGGACTAGCGGGGTTCTACGAGCAGTACTTC.